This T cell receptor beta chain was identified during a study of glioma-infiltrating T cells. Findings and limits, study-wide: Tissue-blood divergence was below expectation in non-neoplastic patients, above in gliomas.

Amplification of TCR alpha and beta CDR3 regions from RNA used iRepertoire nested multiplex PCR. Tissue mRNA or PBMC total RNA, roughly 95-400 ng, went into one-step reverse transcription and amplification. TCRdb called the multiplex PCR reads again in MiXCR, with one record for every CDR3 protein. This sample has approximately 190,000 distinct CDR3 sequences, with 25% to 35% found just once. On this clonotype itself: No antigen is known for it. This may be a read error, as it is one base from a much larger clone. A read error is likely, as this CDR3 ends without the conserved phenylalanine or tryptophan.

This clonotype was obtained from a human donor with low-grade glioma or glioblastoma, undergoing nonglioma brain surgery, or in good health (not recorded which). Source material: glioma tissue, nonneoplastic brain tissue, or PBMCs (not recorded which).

The CDR3 DNA reads as TGTGCCAGCAGCTTGATAAGCGGGAGTTCTTCCGAGCAGTACCTC. This codes for CASSLISGSSSEQYL. The chain combines TRBV7-2 with TRBJ2-7, with 8 bases lining up with TRBD2. Per the germline V gene, CDR1 is SGHTA and CDR2 is FQGNSA. Trimming took 3 bases from V and 6 from J; bases not matched to a gene: 10. This CDR3 has 15 residues.